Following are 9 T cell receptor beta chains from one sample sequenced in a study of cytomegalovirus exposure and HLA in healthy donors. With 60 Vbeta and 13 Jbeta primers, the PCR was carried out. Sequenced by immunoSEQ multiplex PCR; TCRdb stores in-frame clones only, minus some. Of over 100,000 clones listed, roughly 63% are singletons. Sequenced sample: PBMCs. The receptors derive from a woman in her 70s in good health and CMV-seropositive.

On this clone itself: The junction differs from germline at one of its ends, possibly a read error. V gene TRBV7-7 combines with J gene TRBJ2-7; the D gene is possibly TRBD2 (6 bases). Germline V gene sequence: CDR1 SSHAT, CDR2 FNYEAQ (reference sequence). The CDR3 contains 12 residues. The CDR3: CASSPGGYEQYF. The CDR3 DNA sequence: TGTGCTAGCAGCCCTGGGGGGTACGAGCAGTACTTC.

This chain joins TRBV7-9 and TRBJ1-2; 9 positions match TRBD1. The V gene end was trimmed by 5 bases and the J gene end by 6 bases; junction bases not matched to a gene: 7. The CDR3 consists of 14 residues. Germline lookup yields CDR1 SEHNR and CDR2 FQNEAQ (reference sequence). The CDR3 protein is CASSADRGSHGYTF. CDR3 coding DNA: TGTGCCAGCAGCGCGGACAGGGGAAGTCATGGCTACACCTTC.

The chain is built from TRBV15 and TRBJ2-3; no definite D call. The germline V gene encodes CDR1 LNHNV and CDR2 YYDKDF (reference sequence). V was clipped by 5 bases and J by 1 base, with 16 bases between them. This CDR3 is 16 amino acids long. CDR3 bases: TGTGCCACCAGCTCTCCCCCCTCCCCTGGCACAGATACGCAGTATTTT. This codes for CATSSPPSPGTDTQYF.

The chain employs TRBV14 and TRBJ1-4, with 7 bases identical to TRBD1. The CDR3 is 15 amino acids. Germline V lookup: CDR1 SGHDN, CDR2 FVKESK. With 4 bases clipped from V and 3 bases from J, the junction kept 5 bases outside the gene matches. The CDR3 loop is CASSLEGAANEKLFF. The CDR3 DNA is TGTGCCAGCAGCCTAGAGGGGGCGGCTAATGAAAAACTGTTTTTT.

The CDR3: CASSLSRTEAFF. DNA for the CDR3: TGTGCCAGCTCGCTGAGTAGAACTGAAGCTTTCTTT. The V call is TRBV18, the J call TRBJ1-1; D is unclear. CDR3 length: 12 amino acids. Trimming left V 6 bases short and J 5 bases short, with 10 bases between. Germline CDR1 and CDR2: KGHSH and LQKENI. Complete variable domain (other parts from reference TRBV18 and TRBJ1-1): NAGVMQNPRHLVRRRGQEARLRCSPMKGHSHVYWYRQLPEEGLKFMVYLQKENIIDESGMPKERFSAEFPKEGPSILRIQQVVRGDSAAYFCASSLSRTEAFFGQGTRLTVV.

In nucleotides, the CDR3 is TGTGCCAGCAGTGAGACAGGGCGCTTTTCGAGCCCCGGGGAGCTGTTTTTT. Translating it yields CASSETGRFSSPGELFF. The V and J genes are TRBV6-1 and TRBJ2-2; TRBD1 matches 7 bases. From germline, CDR1 is MNHNS and CDR2 SASEGT. Trimming cost V 3 bases and J 6 bases; bases outside gene matches: 13. The CDR3 is made up of 17 amino acids.

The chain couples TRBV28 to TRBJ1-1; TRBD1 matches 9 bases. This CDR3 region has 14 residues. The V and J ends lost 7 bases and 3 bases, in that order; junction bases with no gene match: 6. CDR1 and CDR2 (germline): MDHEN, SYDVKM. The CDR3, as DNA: TGTGCCAGCACCTCGGGACAGGGTTACACTGAAGCTTTCTTT. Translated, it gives CASTSGQGYTEAFF.

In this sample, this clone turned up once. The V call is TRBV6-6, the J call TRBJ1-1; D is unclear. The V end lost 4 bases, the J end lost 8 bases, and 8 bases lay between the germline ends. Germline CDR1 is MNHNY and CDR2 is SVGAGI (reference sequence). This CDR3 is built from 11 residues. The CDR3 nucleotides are TGTGCCAGCAGTTTTAGCAGCGAAGCTTTCTTT. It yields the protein CASSFSSEAFF.

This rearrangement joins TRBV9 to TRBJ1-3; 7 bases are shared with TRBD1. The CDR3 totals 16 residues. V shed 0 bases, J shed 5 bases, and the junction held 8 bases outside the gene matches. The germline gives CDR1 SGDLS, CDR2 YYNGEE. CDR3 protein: CASSVASDRDRNTIYF. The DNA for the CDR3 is TGTGCCAGCAGCGTAGCCTCCGACAGGGATAGAAACACCATATATTTT.